Listed here are 26 T cell receptor beta chains from one sample, sequenced in a study of blood T cell repertoires in COVID-19. The protocol was immunoSEQ multiplex PCR, while the TCRdb copy is restricted to in-frame clones and leaves out a portion. The table has about 97,000 clones, around 90% seen once. What was sequenced was peripheral blood. These receptors all stem from a woman in her 50s with COVID-19, enrolled during active disease.

In its sample, this clone was seen once. The V gene is TRBV5-6, the J gene TRBJ1-2, with TRBD1 matching over 9 bases. This CDR3 spans 14 amino acids. After removal of 4 bases from V and 5 bases from J, the junction contained 6 bases not matched to a gene. Germline CDR1 reads SGHDT; CDR2 reads YYEEEE. The CDR3, as DNA: TGTGCCAGCAGCCAGGGACAGGGTACTTATGGCTACACCTTC. Translation gives CASSQGQGTYGYTF. Full variable domain (missing parts from reference TRBV5-6 and TRBJ1-2): DAGVTQSPTHLIKTRGQQVTLRCSPKSGHDTVSWYQQALGQGPQFIFQYYEEEERQRGNFPDRFSGHQFPNYSSELNVNALLLGDSALYLCASSQGQGTYGYTFGSGTRLTVV.

The table lists this clone with a count of one. The chain couples TRBV9 to TRBJ2-5; TRBD2 agrees at 12 bases. Trimming removed 4 bases from V and 5 bases from J; junction bases left unmatched: 6. Germline CDR1 reads SGDLS; CDR2 reads YYNGEE. The CDR3 consists of 15 residues. CDR3 coding DNA: TGTGCCAGCAGCCCTAGCGGGGGGGGAGGCGAGACCCAGTACTTC. It yields the protein CASSPSGGGGETQYF.

The gene calls are TRBV6-5 and TRBJ2-7, with unresolved D. Germline values: CDR1 MNHEY, CDR2 SVGAGI. The CDR3 consists of 11 residues. The ends were cut back, 7 bases at V and 3 bases at J, with 7 bases in the middle. CDR3 sequence (DNA): TGTGCCAGCATTGGAGACTACGAGCAGTACTTC. Translation: CASIGDYEQYF.

This clone has only a few counts. The chain joins TRBV6-1 to TRBJ1-5; tentatively, D is TRBD1 (5 bases). CDR1 and CDR2 (germline): MNHNS, SASEGT. The length of the CDR3 is 15 residues. Trimming removed 2 bases at V and 6 bases at J, with 14 bases between. CDR3: CASSENGQGGQPQHF. CDR3 bases: TGTGCCAGCAGTGAAAATGGGCAGGGTGGTCAGCCCCAGCATTTT.

This sequence joins TRBV5-1 and TRBJ1-1; D uncertain. Trimming pared 1 base from V and 6 bases from J, leaving 13 bases between. The CDR3 spans 14 residues. In germline, CDR1 is SGHRS, CDR2 YFSETQ. The chain's CDR3 is CASSLSQVVPEAFF. The CDR3 DNA follows: TGCGCCAGCAGCTTGTCCCAGGTTGTGCCTGAAGCTTTCTTT. Based on the CDR3 plus reference TRBV5-1 and TRBJ1-1, the full variable domain is KAGVTQTPRYLIKTRGQQVTLSCSPISGHRSVSWYQQTPGQGLQFLFEYFSETQRNKGNFPGRFSGRQFSNSRSEMNVSTLELGDSALYLCASSLSQVVPEAFFGQGTRLTVV.

The CDR3 bases are TGCGCCAGCAGCTTTTTACAGCAAATGGCCTACAATGAGCAGTTCTTC. This translates into CASSFLQQMAYNEQFF. The V gene is TRBV5-1, the J gene TRBJ2-1; D is unclear. V shed 2 bases and J shed 2 bases, with 14 bases lying between them. The CDR3 runs to 16 residues. Germline CDR1 and CDR2: SGHRS and YFSETQ.

The chain uses TRBV11-2 and TRBJ2-1, with TRBD1 identical over 8 bases. This CDR3 has 14 residues. V shed 4 bases and J 5 bases; nucleotides not matched to a gene: 4. The germline V gene has CDR1 SGHAT and CDR2 FQNNGV. The CDR3 loop is CASSSKGQDNEQFF. The CDR3 DNA reads as TGTGCCAGCAGCTCAAAGGGACAGGACAATGAGCAGTTCTTC.

The chain uses TRBV4-3 and TRBJ2-3, with a possible D match to TRBD2 (5 bases). The germline CDR1 and CDR2 sequences are LGHNA and YSLEER. Trimming removed 2 bases from V and 5 bases from J, with 14 bases in between. This CDR3 has 15 residues. In DNA, the CDR3 is TGCGCCAGCAGCCAAAAGGCGGGCTCAGGAGATACGCAGTATTTT. Its protein is CASSQKAGSGDTQYF.

V gene TRBV4-1 combines with J gene TRBJ2-1, with 9 bases fitting TRBD1. CDR3 length equals 16 residues. V dropped 2 bases and J dropped 4; count of bases not matched to a gene: 6. Germline-derived CDR1 and CDR2 are MGHRA and YSYEKL. As DNA, the CDR3 is TGCGCCAGCAGCCAAAAATCTGGACAGGGGTACAATGAGCAGTTCTTC. Residues: CASSQKSGQGYNEQFF.

The chain links TRBV7-3 to TRBJ2-5; 7 bases are shared with TRBD1. The CDR3 extends over 15 amino acids. J was trimmed by 5 bases and V by 2 bases; bases with no gene match: 8. Germline CDR1 and CDR2: SGHTA and FQGTGA. The CDR3 DNA sequence: TGTGCCAGCAGCTTAGACAGGGTTGGTAGTGAGACCCAGTACTTC. Amino acid sequence: CASSLDRVGSETQYF.

CDR3 loop: CASSSAGTNTGELFF. As DNA, the CDR3 is TGTGCCAGCAGTAGTGCGGGGACGAACACCGGGGAGCTGTTTTTT. The J gene is TRBJ2-2, the V gene TRBV28; a possible D gene is TRBD2 (6 bases). CDR3 length equals 15 residues. V lost 5 bases and J lost 0, with 10 bases in between. The germline V gene encodes CDR1 MDHEN and CDR2 SYDVKM.

V is TRBV12-3 or TRBV12-4 and J is TRBJ1-1; no clear D gene. V lost 5 bases and J lost 8, with 15 bases in between. The CDR3 length is 13 residues. The CDR3 sequence: CASSLGLKAEAFF. The CDR3 DNA reads as TGTGCCAGCAGTCTTGGACTGAAAGCGGAAGCTTTCTTT.

This chain uses TRBV5-1 with TRBJ2-7; 7 nucleotides align to TRBD2. Trimming at V came to 4 bases and at J to 6 bases, leaving 7 bases not matched to a gene. CDR1 SGHRS and CDR2 YFSETQ come from the germline V gene. This CDR3 has 13 residues. The CDR3 sequence is CASSPGGGPEQYF. The CDR3 bases are TGCGCCAGCAGCCCCGGCGGGGGTCCCGAGCAGTACTTC. Based on the CDR3 plus reference TRBV5-1 and TRBJ2-7, the full variable domain is KAGVTQTPRYLIKTRGQQVTLSCSPISGHRSVSWYQQTPGQGLQFLFEYFSETQRNKGNFPGRFSGRQFSNSRSEMNVSTLELGDSALYLCASSPGGGPEQYFGPGTRLTVT.

The gene calls are TRBV5-5 and TRBJ2-1, with D possibly matching TRBD1 (7 bases). CDR1 and CDR2 (germline): SGHKS, YYEKEE (reference sequence). The CDR3 loop spans 13 amino acids. V was trimmed by 3 bases and J by 7 bases, leaving 11 bases between them. CDR3 loop: CASSWAGQNEQFF. The DNA for the CDR3 is TGTGCCAGCAGCTGGGCGGGACAGAATGAGCAGTTCTTC.

The rearrangement uses TRBV6-5 and TRBJ1-2; D remains ambiguous. This CDR3 contains 13 residues. Trimming stripped 0 bases from V and 7 bases from J, with 9 bases between. CDR1 and CDR2 (germline): MNHEY, SVGAGI. This CDR3 reads CASSYSKRVGYTF. As DNA, the CDR3 is TGTGCCAGCAGTTACTCAAAACGGGTTGGCTACACCTTC.

CDR3 sequence: CASSPRTGVYNEQFF. The CDR3, as DNA: TGTGCCAGCAGCCCTAGGACAGGGGTTTACAATGAGCAGTTCTTC. The rearrangement uses TRBV14 and TRBJ2-1, with TRBD1 matching over 9 bases. The length of the CDR3 is 15 residues. Germline trimming cut 4 bases from V and 4 bases from J; bases unmatched to any gene: 5. Germline CDR1 and CDR2: SGHDN and FVKESK.

V usage is TRBV27 and J usage is TRBJ1-5, with 8 positions matching TRBD1. Germline trimming cut 3 bases from V and 3 bases from J; bases unmatched to any gene: 7. The CDR3 consists of 16 residues. CDR1 MNHEY and CDR2 SMNVEV come from the germline V gene (reference sequence). CDR3 residues: CASSFLDREANQPQHF. CDR3 sequence (DNA): TGTGCCAGCAGTTTCCTGGACAGGGAGGCCAATCAGCCCCAGCATTTT.

This chain links TRBV4-1 with TRBJ1-2; no definite D call. The V end was cut by 0 bases, the J end by 4 bases, with 9 bases between. This CDR3 has 14 residues. CDR1 and CDR2 from the germline V gene are MGHRA and YSYEKL. The CDR3 loop reads CASSQEGEFYGYTF. The DNA of the CDR3 is TGCGCCAGCAGCCAAGAGGGAGAATTCTATGGCTACACCTTC.

The J gene is TRBJ2-7, the V gene TRBV27; 9 bases map to TRBD1. The CDR3 sequence is 12 residues long. Germline V gene data show CDR1 as MNHEY and CDR2 as SMNVEV (reference sequence). Trimming cost V 4 bases and J 8 bases; bases outside gene matches: 3. In DNA, the CDR3 is TGTGCCAGCAGTTCTACAGGGGGCAAGCAGTACTTC. Translated: CASSSTGGKQYF.

The chain combines TRBV7-9 with TRBJ1-1; no clear D gene. Per the germline V gene, CDR1 is SEHNR and CDR2 is FQNEAQ (reference sequence). The CDR3 extends over 13 amino acids. The V end lost 2 bases, the J end lost 1 base, and 5 bases lay between the germline ends. The CDR3 DNA reads TGTGCCAGCAGCTTACAGGAGAACACTGAAGCTTTCTTT. The encoded protein is CASSLQENTEAFF.

The CDR3 region has the DNA TGTGCCAGCAGGACAGGGGACACTGAAGCTTTCTTT. Translated: CASRTGDTEAFF. The V and J genes are TRBV12-3 or TRBV12-4 and TRBJ1-1, with 8 bases matching TRBD1. The junction had 0 bases not matched to a gene; V was cut back by 6 bases and J by 3 bases. The CDR3 consists of 12 residues.

V and J are TRBV2 and TRBJ1-5; D unresolved. Trimming took off 7 bases at V and 3 bases at J, with 13 bases between the two ends. Germline V lookup: CDR1 SNHLY, CDR2 FYNNEI. The CDR3 runs 14 residues. The CDR3 DNA reads as TGTGCCAGCATGAGAGGACTCCCCAATCAGCCCCAGCATTTT. Protein sequence: CASMRGLPNQPQHF.

V is TRBV13 and J is TRBJ1-1; 8 bases align to TRBD1. From germline, CDR1 is PRHDT and CDR2 FYEKMQ (reference sequence). J gave up 4 bases and V 5 bases, and 6 bases lay outside the gene matches. The CDR3 has 14 residues. This CDR3 is CASSAARGLTEAFF. The CDR3 nucleotides read TGTGCCAGCAGCGCCGCCAGGGGGCTCACTGAAGCTTTCTTT. The full variable domain, its missing parts supplied by reference TRBV13 and TRBJ1-1, is AAGVIQSPRHLIKEKRETATLKCYPIPRHDTVYWYQQGPGQDPQFLISFYEKMQSDKGSIPDRFSAQQFSDYHSELNMSSLELGDSALYFCASSAARGLTEAFFGQGTRLTVV.

This clone was recorded once. The V gene is TRBV30, the J gene TRBJ2-5, with TRBD2 as a possible D gene (5 bases). CDR3 length equals 14 residues. Germline CDR1 reads GTSNPN; CDR2 reads SVGIG (reference sequence). V gave up 1 base and J gave up 5 bases, with 14 bases separating them. The CDR3 loop is CAWSELQGLETQYF. CDR3 in DNA: TGTGCCTGGAGTGAATTGCAAGGACTGGAGACCCAGTACTTC.

CDR3 sequence: CASSLGQLSHEQYF. Here the CDR3 DNA reads TGCGCCAGCAGCTTGGGACAGCTCAGCCACGAGCAGTACTTC. The chain recombines TRBV5-1 with TRBJ2-7; D is perhaps TRBD1 (5 bases). CDR3 length: 14 residues. The germline gives CDR1 SGHRS, CDR2 YFSETQ. Trimming removed 0 bases at V and 5 bases at J, with 12 bases between.

The CDR3 DNA sequence: TGTGCCTGGAGTGTATTAGGTAGGCGGCAGCCCCAGCATTTT. It codes for CAWSVLGRRQPQHF. The chain is built from TRBV30 and TRBJ1-5; D is uncertain. The germline V gene has CDR1 GTSNPN and CDR2 SVGIG (reference sequence). Trimming removed 0 bases from V and 7 bases from J, with 13 bases in between. The CDR3 is 14 residues long.